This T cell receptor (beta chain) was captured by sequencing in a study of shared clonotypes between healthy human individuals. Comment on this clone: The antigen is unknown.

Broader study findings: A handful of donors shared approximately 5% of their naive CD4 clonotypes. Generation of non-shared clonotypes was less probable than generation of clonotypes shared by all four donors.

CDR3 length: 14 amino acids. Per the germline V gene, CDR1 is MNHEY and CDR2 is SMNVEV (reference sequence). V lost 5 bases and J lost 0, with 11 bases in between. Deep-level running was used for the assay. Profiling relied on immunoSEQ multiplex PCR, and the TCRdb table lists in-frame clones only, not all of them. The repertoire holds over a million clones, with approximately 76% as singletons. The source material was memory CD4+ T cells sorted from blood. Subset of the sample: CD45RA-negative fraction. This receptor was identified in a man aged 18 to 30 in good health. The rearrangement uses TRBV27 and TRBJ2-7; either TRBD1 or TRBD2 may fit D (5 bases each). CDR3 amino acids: CASSGTQSSYEQYF. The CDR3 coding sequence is TGTGCCAGCAGTGGGACGCAAAGCTCCTACGAGCAGTACTTC.